This TCR beta chain is drawn from a study of T cell changes during pregnancy in multiple sclerosis. Trimming took 4 bases from V and 7 from J; bases not matched to a gene: 9. Germline V gene lookup returns CDR1 SEHNR and CDR2 FQNEAQ (reference sequence). This CDR3 spans 15 amino acids. Some clones are missing from TCRdb's copy, which holds only in-frame ones; the method was immunoSEQ multiplex PCR. The sample includes some 33,000 clones, 75% to 95% of them seen just once. This chain links TRBV7-9 with TRBJ1-2, with TRBD1 matching 10 bases. The clonotype originates from a female donor in good health, enrolled as a control in a pregnancy study. The input for sequencing was CD8+ T cells from peripheral blood mononuclear cells, taken in the second trimester of pregnancy. The CDR3 protein is CASSWGTGQGFGYTF. The DNA of the CDR3 is TGTGCCAGCAGCTGGGGGACGGGACAGGGGTTTGGCTACACCTTC. The full variable domain, its missing parts supplied by reference TRBV7-9 and TRBJ1-2, is DTGVSQNPRHKITKRGQNVTFRCDPISEHNRLYWYRQTLGQGPEFLTYFQNEAQLEKSRLLSDRFSAERPKGSFSTLEIQRTEQGDSAMYLCASSWGTGQGFGYTFGSGTRLTVV.